The 20 T cell receptor beta chains given below trace back to one sample, sequenced in a study of T cell responses to AZD1222 COVID-19 vaccine. The protocol was immunoSEQ multiplex PCR, while the TCRdb copy is restricted to in-frame clones and leaves out a portion. The repertoire holds roughly 140,000 clones, roughly 88% seen once, with approximately 2.1% in the top ten. The sample here was peripheral blood, taken on day 0 of AZD1222 vaccination. The receptors here all came from an adult in good health.

J is TRBJ1-2 and V is TRBV6-5; possible D gene TRBD1, 5 bases. V shed 7 bases and J shed 4 bases, with 13 bases lying between them. The CDR3 is made up of 13 amino acids. The germline V gene has CDR1 MNHEY and CDR2 SVGAGI. The CDR3 is CASTMGDFYGYTF. The CDR3 DNA reads TGTGCCAGCACCATGGGGGACTTCTATGGCTACACCTTC.

The chain recombines TRBV11-2 with TRBJ2-4; 11 bases align to TRBD2. From germline, CDR1 is SGHAT and CDR2 FQNNGV. The V gene end was trimmed by 3 bases and the J gene end by 0 bases; junction bases not matched to a gene: 4. The CDR3 totals 17 residues. CDR3 sequence (DNA): TGTGCCAGCAGCTTCCTAGCGGGAGGTCTAGCCAAAAACATTCAGTACTTC. Its protein is CASSFLAGGLAKNIQYF.

CDR3 bases: TGTGCCAGCAGTTACTCAGGGTCTGGGGCCAACGTCCTGACTTTC. Protein: CASSYSGSGANVLTF. The chain uses TRBV6-5 and TRBJ2-6; D is unclear. V was clipped by 0 bases and J by 1 base, with 4 bases between them. The CDR3 contains 15 residues. Germline V gene data show CDR1 as MNHEY and CDR2 as SVGAGI.

This chain links TRBV6-5 with TRBJ1-6; D gene ambiguous. Germline lookup yields CDR1 MNHEY and CDR2 SVGAGI. Trimming left V 10 bases short and J 10 bases short, with 14 bases between. The CDR3 is 12 amino acids. The CDR3 DNA follows: TGTGCCACAAAAACGGGAAACTCACCCCTCCACTTT. Translation: CATKTGNSPLHF.

Only one count was recorded for this clone. This rearrangement joins TRBV19 to TRBJ2-7, with unresolved D. Germline V lookup: CDR1 LNHDA, CDR2 SQIVND (reference sequence). CDR3 length: 13 residues. The V end was cut by 6 bases, the J end by 3 bases, with 12 bases between. CDR3 region: CASSPGPDYEQYF. The CDR3 bases are TGTGCCAGTAGCCCAGGACCCGACTACGAGCAGTACTTC.

The V and J genes are TRBV5-6 and TRBJ2-7; TRBD2 aligns across 12 bases. The germline CDR1 and CDR2 sequences are SGHDT and YYEEEE. The junction had 6 bases not matched to a gene; V was cut back by 0 bases and J by 2 bases. The CDR3 has 17 amino acids. The CDR3 nucleotides are TGTGCCAGCAGCTTGGAGACTAGCGGGAGAGGGGCCTACGAGCAGTACTTC. Protein product: CASSLETSGRGAYEQYF. Drawing the rest from reference TRBV5-6 and TRBJ2-7, the complete variable domain is DAGVTQSPTHLIKTRGQQVTLRCSPKSGHDTVSWYQQALGQGPQFIFQYYEEEERQRGNFPDRFSGHQFPNYSSELNVNALLLGDSALYLCASSLETSGRGAYEQYFGPGTRLTVT.

This clone was detected a few times. The rearrangement links TRBV3-1 (or the pseudogene TRBV3-2) to TRBJ1-3, with TRBD1 matching over 7 bases. CDR3 length equals 16 residues. Germline V gene lookup returns CDR1 LGHDT and CDR2 YNNKEL (reference sequence). Unmatched junction bases numbered 6, after V lost 4 bases and J lost 0 bases. CDR3 loop: CASSPPGGHSGNTIYF. CDR3 nucleotide sequence: TGTGCCAGCAGCCCCCCAGGGGGTCACTCTGGAAACACCATATATTTT.

The rearrangement links TRBV3-1 (or the pseudogene TRBV3-2) to TRBJ2-5; a weak D match, TRBD1 (5 bases). The germline V gene has CDR1 LGHDT and CDR2 YNNKEL (reference sequence). The CDR3 runs 14 residues. Trimming took off 0 bases at V and 3 bases at J, with 8 bases between the two ends. The CDR3 DNA sequence: TGTGCCAGCAGCCAAGAATCCAGGGAAGAGACCCAGTACTTC. Encoded protein: CASSQESREETQYF.

V gene TRBV18 combines with J gene TRBJ2-7; 12 nucleotides agree with TRBD1. This CDR3 spans 15 amino acids. The V gene end was trimmed by 4 bases and the J gene end by 5 bases; junction bases not matched to a gene: 6. Germline-derived CDR1 and CDR2 are KGHSH and LQKENI. CDR3 bases: TGTGCCAGCTCACGACTGGGACAGGGGGCCCACGAGCAGTACTTC. Translation gives CASSRLGQGAHEQYF.

The chain joins TRBV15 to TRBJ2-7, with D perhaps matching TRBD2 (5 bases). Germline lookup yields CDR1 LNHNV and CDR2 YYDKDF (reference sequence). CDR3 length: 13 amino acids. V dropped 5 bases and J dropped 4 bases, with 12 bases sitting between them. The CDR3: CATSGESLYEQYF. The CDR3 DNA reads TGTGCCACCAGCGGGGAGTCATTGTACGAGCAGTACTTC.

This clone was picked up a small number of times. The chain joins TRBV11-1 to TRBJ1-2; D is possibly TRBD1 (6 bases). The V end lost 5 bases, the J end lost 7 bases, and 17 bases lay between the germline ends. Germline V gene sequence: CDR1 SGHAT, CDR2 FQDESV (reference sequence). The CDR3 contains 14 residues. Here the CDR3 DNA reads TGTGCCAGCAGCACCGGACAGAGCCTGTTTGGCTACACCTTC. This gives the protein CASSTGQSLFGYTF. Combining the CDR3 with reference TRBV11-1 and TRBJ1-2 gives the whole variable domain EAEVAQSPRYKITEKSQAVAFWCDPISGHATLYWYRQILGQGPELLVQFQDESVVDDSQLPKDRFSAERLKGVDSTLKIQPAELGDSAMYLCASSTGQSLFGYTFGSGTRLTVV.

For the CDR3, the DNA is TGTGCCAGCAGTTTAAAGGTTGGCACTGAAGCTTTCTTT. Its protein is CASSLKVGTEAFF. The chain links TRBV12-3 or TRBV12-4 to TRBJ1-1; D gene uncertain. The CDR3 is 13 residues long. V was pared by 2 bases and J by 4 bases, with 8 bases between.

V usage is TRBV12-3 or TRBV12-4 and J usage is TRBJ1-2; D uncertain. V gave up 4 bases and J gave up 7 bases, with 10 bases separating them. There are 12 residues in the CDR3. CDR3 region: CASSSAPAGYTF. DNA of the CDR3: TGTGCCAGCAGTTCAGCACCGGCTGGCTACACCTTC.

The rearrangement links TRBV9 to TRBJ2-2; 7 nucleotides match TRBD2. The trim removed 4 bases at V and 1 base at J, leaving 16 bases unmatched. This CDR3 contains 19 residues. Germline V gives CDR1 SGDLS, CDR2 YYNGEE. In nucleotides, the CDR3 is TGTGCCAGCAGCTCCCGAGCAATAGTTGCGGGAGTGAACACCGGGGAGCTGTTTTTT. Translated: CASSSRAIVAGVNTGELFF. The variable domain in full, with the rest retrieved from reference TRBV9 and TRBJ2-2, is DSGVTQTPKHLITATGQRVTLRCSPRSGDLSVYWYQQSLDQGLQFLIQYYNGEERAKGNILERFSAQQFPDLHSELNLSSLELGDSALYFCASSSRAIVAGVNTGELFFGEGSRLTVL.

This clone appeared a few times. The genes are TRBV19 and TRBJ2-7, with 11 bases identical to TRBD2. Germline CDR1 and CDR2: LNHDA and SQIVND (reference sequence). This CDR3 region has 15 residues. The J segment lost 3 bases and the V segment lost 8 bases, leaving 9 bases of the junction unmatched. The CDR3 DNA sequence: TGTGCCAGTTCGGTTGGACTAGCGGGCGACTACGAGCAGTACTTC. It encodes CASSVGLAGDYEQYF.

A word on this clone: The sample carries other DNA sequences with the same CDR3. The gene calls are TRBV19 and TRBJ1-1, with D uncertain. The germline V gene has CDR1 LNHDA and CDR2 SQIVND (reference sequence). V dropped 7 bases and J dropped 0 bases, with 3 bases sitting between them. This CDR3 comprises 11 residues. The CDR3 protein is CASTMNTEAFF. The CDR3 bases are TGTGCCAGTACTATGAACACTGAAGCTTTCTTT.

This rearrangement joins TRBV19 to TRBJ2-5, with 8 bases matching TRBD1. V lost 3 bases to trimming and J lost 4 bases; unmatched junction nucleotides: 4. CDR1 is LNHDA and CDR2 is SQIVND in the germline V gene (reference sequence). The CDR3 covers 14 residues. This CDR3 reads CASSIGRGRETQYF. The CDR3 bases are TGTGCCAGTAGTATCGGCAGGGGGCGAGAGACCCAGTACTTC.

The chain employs TRBV7-6 and TRBJ2-5; possibly TRBD1 for D (5 bases). The CDR3 has 15 residues. Germline-derived CDR1 and CDR2 are SGHVS and FNYEAQ. Deletions cut 5 bases from V and 2 bases from J, with 15 bases between. In DNA, the CDR3 is TGTGCCAGCAGCCCTAACCCAGGGATACAAGAGACCCAGTACTTC. It translates to CASSPNPGIQETQYF.

This rearrangement joins TRBV12-5 to TRBJ2-5; tentative D call: TRBD1 (5 bases). Germline lookup yields CDR1 LGHNT and CDR2 FRNRAP. Trimming cost V 6 bases and J 5 bases, with 16 bases left between them. This CDR3 comprises 14 residues. CDR3 DNA sequence: TGTGCTAGTGGCCGCGACAGTTCCCGGGAGACCCAGTACTTC. This codes for CASGRDSSRETQYF.

The chain couples TRBV6-1 to TRBJ1-2; D possibly corresponds to TRBD1 (5 bases). Per the germline V gene, CDR1 is MNHNS and CDR2 is SASEGT. V was cut by 8 bases and J by 7 bases, with 14 bases left in between. This CDR3 region has 12 residues. CDR3 in amino acids: CASGRGGGGYTF. The CDR3 nucleotides are TGTGCCAGCGGGCGTGGGGGTGGTGGCTACACCTTC.